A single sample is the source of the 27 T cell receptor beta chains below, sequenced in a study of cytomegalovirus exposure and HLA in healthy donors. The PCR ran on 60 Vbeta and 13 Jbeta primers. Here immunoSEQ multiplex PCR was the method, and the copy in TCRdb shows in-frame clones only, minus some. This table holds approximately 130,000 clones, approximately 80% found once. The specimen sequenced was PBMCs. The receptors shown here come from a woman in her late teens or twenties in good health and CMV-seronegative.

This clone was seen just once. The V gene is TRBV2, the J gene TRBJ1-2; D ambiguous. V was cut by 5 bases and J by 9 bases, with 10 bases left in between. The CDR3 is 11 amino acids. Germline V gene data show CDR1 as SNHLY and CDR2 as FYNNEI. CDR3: CASSPGVSYTF. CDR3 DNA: TGTGCCAGCAGTCCCGGTGTGAGCTACACCTTC. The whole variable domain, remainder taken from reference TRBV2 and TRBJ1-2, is EPEVTQTPSHQVTQMGQEVILRCVPISNHLYFYWYRQILGQKVEFLVSFYNNEISEKSEIFDDQFSVERPDGSNFTLKIRSTKLEDSAMYFCASSPGVSYTFGSGTRLTVV.

This CDR3 is CASSIQGNSNYGYTF. CDR3 sequence (DNA): TGTGCCAGCAGCATACAGGGAAATTCCAACTATGGCTACACCTTC. The chain carries TRBV9 and TRBJ1-2; possibly TRBD1 for D (6 bases). Per the germline V gene, CDR1 is SGDLS and CDR2 is YYNGEE. V shed 4 bases and J shed 2 bases, with 15 bases lying between them. This CDR3 has 15 residues.

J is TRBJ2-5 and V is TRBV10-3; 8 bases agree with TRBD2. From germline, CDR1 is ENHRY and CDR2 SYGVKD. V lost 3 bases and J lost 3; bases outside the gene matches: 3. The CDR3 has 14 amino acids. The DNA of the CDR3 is TGTGCCATCAGTGATACTAGCGGAGAAGAGACCCAGTACTTC. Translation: CAISDTSGEETQYF.

The DNA for the CDR3 is TGTGCCAGCAGTCAATCCGGACAGGGGGCGCGTCAGCCCCAGCATTTT. Translation gives CASSQSGQGARQPQHF. This sequence joins TRBV27 and TRBJ1-5, with TRBD1 matching over 11 bases. The CDR3 runs 16 residues. Per the germline V gene, CDR1 is MNHEY and CDR2 is SMNVEV (reference sequence). V lost 5 bases, J lost 6 bases, and 9 bases stayed unmatched.

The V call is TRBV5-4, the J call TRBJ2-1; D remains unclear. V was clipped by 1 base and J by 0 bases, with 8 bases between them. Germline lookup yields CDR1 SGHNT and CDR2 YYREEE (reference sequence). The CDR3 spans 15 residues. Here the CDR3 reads CASSLRRSSYNEQFF. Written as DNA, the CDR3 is TGTGCCAGCAGCTTGAGGCGGAGCTCCTACAATGAGCAGTTCTTC.

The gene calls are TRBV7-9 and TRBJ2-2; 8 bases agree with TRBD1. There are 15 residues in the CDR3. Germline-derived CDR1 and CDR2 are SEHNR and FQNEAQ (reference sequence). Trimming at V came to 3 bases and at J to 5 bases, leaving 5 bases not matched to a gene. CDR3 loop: CASSFWTGRTGELFF. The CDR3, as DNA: TGTGCCAGCAGCTTCTGGACAGGGCGAACCGGGGAGCTGTTTTTT.

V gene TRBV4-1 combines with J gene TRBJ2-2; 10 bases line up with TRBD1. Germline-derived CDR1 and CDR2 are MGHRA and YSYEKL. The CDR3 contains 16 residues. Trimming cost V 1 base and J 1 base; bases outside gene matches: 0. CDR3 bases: TGCGCCAGCAGCCAAGGGGACAGGGGGAACACCGGGGAGCTGTTTTTT. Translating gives CASSQGDRGNTGELFF.

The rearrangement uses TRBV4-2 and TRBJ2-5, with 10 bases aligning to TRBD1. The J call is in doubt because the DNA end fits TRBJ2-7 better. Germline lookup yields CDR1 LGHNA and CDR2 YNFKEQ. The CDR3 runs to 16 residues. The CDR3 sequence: CASSQLAGQGVYEQYF. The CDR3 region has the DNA TGTGCCAGCAGCCAATTAGCAGGACAGGGGGTCTACGAGCAGTACTTC.

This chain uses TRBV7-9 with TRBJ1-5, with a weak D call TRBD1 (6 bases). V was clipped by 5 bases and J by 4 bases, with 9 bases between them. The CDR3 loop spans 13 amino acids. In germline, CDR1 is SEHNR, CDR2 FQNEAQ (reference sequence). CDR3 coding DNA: TGTGCCAGCAGCATCACAGGGAATCAGCCCCAGCATTTT. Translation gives CASSITGNQPQHF. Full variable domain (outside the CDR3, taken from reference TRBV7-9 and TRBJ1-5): DTGVSQNPRHKITKRGQNVTFRCDPISEHNRLYWYRQTLGQGPEFLTYFQNEAQLEKSRLLSDRFSAERPKGSFSTLEIQRTEQGDSAMYLCASSITGNQPQHFGDGTRLSIL.

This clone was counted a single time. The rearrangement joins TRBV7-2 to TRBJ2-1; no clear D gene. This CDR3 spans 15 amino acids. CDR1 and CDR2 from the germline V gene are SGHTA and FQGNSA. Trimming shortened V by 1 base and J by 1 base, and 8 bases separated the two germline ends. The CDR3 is CASSLGAASYNEQFF. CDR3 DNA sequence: TGTGCCAGCAGCTTAGGGGCAGCATCCTACAATGAGCAGTTCTTC.

The DNA for the CDR3 is TGCGCCAGCACCTCCGGGACAGGGCAAGGCTACACCTTC. Residues: CASTSGTGQGYTF. The chain recombines TRBV5-1 with TRBJ1-2; 9 nucleotides match TRBD1. Trimming removed 6 bases from V and 8 bases from J; junction bases left unmatched: 8. The CDR3 has 13 amino acids. Germline CDR1 is SGHRS and CDR2 is YFSETQ.

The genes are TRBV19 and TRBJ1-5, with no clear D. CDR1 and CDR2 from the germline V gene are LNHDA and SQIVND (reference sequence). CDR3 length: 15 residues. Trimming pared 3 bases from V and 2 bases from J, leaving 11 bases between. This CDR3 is CASSIGVKGNQPQHF. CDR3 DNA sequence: TGTGCCAGTAGTATCGGGGTTAAGGGCAATCAGCCCCAGCATTTT.

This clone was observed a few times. The CDR3 DNA reads as TGTGCCAGCAGTCGATACAGGGGCGAGGACGAGCAGTACTTC. It encodes CASSRYRGEDEQYF. The rearrangement links TRBV6-5 to TRBJ2-7, with 7 bases lining up with TRBD1. The junction had 9 bases not matched to a gene; V was cut back by 5 bases and J by 5 bases. Germline V gene lookup returns CDR1 MNHEY and CDR2 SVGAGI. The length of the CDR3 is 14 residues.

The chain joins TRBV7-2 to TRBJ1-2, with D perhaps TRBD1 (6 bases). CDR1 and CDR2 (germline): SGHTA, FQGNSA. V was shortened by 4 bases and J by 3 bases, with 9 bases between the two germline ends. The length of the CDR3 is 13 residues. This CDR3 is CASSSGVYYGYTF. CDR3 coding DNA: TGTGCCAGCAGCTCAGGGGTCTACTATGGCTACACCTTC. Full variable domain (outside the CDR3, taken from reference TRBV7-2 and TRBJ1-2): GAGVSQSPSNKVTEKGKDVELRCDPISGHTALYWYRQSLGQGLEFLIYFQGNSAPDKSGLPSDRFSAERTGGSVSTLTIQRTQQEDSAVYLCASSSGVYYGYTFGSGTRLTVV.

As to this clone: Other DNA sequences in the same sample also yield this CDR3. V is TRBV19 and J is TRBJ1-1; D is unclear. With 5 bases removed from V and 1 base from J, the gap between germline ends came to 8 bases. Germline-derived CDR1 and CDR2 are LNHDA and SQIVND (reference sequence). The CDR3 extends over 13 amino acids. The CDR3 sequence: CASSVTGNTEAFF. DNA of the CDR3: TGTGCCAGTAGTGTCACGGGGAACACTGAAGCTTTCTTT.

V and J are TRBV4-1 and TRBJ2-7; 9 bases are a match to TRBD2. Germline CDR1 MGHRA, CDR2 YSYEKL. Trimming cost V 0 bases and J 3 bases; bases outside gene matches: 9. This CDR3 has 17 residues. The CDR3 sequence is CASSQDTGREGLYEQYF. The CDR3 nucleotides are TGCGCCAGCAGCCAAGATACTGGGCGGGAGGGCCTCTACGAGCAGTACTTC.

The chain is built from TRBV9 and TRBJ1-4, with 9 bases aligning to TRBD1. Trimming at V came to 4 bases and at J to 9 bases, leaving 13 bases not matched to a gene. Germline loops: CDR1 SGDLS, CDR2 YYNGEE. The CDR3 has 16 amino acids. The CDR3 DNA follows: TGTGCCAGCAGCCCCCGACCGGGACAGGGCCAACAAAAACTGTTTTTT. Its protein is CASSPRPGQGQQKLFF.

This chain's CDR3 is CASSLEGGTEAFF. In DNA form, the CDR3 reads TGTGCCAGCAGCTTAGAAGGGGGCACTGAAGCTTTCTTT. V and J are TRBV13 and TRBJ1-1; TRBD1 might be the D (6 bases). Trimming stripped 1 base from V and 4 bases from J, with 7 bases between. The CDR3 contains 13 residues. CDR1 is PRHDT, CDR2 FYEKMQ, per germline (reference sequence).

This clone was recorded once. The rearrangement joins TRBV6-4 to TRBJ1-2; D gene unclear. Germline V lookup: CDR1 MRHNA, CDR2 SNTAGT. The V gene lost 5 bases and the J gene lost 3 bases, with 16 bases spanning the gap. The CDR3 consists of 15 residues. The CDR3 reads CASSPGEGRYYGYTF. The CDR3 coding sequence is TGTGCCAGCAGTCCTGGGGAGGGCCGGTACTATGGCTACACCTTC.

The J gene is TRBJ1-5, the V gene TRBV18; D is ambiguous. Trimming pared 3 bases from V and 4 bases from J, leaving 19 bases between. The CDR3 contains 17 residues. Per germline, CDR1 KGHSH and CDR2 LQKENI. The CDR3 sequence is CASSPNGVGKKNQPQHF. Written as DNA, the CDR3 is TGTGCCAGCTCACCTAACGGGGTAGGAAAGAAGAATCAGCCCCAGCATTTT.

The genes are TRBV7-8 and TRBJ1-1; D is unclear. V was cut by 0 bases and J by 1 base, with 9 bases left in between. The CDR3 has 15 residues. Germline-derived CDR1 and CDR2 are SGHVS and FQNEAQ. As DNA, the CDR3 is TGTGCCAGCAGCTTAGCGGATAGCCGGAACACTGAAGCTTTCTTT. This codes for CASSLADSRNTEAFF.

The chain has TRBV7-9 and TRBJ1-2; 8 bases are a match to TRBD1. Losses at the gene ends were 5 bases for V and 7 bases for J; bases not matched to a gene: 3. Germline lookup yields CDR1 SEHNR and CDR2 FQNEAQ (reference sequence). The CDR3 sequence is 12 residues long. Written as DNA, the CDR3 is TGTGCCAGCAGCCTAACAGGGGGTGGCTACACCTTC. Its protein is CASSLTGGGYTF.

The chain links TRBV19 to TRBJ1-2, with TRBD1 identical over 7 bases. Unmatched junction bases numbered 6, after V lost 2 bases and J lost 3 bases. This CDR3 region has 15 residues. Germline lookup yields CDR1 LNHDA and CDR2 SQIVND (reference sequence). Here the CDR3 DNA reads TGTGCCAGTAGTATAAACAGGGGAGTTGACTATGGCTACACCTTC. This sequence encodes CASSINRGVDYGYTF.

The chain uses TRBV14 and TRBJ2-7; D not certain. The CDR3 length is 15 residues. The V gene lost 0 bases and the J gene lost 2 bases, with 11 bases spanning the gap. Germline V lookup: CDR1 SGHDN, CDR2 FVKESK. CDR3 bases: TGTGCCAGCAGCCAAGATCAATGGAGACCCTACGAGCAGTACTTC. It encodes CASSQDQWRPYEQYF.

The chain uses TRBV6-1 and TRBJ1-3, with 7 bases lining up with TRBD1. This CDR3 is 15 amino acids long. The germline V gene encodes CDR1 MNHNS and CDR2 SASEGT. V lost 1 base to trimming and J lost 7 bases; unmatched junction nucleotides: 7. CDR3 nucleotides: TGTGCCAGCAGTGAAGTTGCGACAGGGAGGAACACCATATATTTT. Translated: CASSEVATGRNTIYF.

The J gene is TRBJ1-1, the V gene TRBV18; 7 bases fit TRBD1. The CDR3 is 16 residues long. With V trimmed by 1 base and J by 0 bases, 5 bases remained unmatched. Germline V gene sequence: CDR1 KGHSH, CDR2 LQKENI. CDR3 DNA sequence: TGTGCCAGCTCACCACGGGACAGTTTAATGAACACTGAAGCTTTCTTT. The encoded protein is CASSPRDSLMNTEAFF.

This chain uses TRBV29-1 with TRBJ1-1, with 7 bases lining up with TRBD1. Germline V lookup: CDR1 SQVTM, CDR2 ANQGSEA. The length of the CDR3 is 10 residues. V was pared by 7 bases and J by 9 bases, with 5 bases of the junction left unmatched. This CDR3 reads CSAVTGQAFF. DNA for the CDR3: TGCAGCGCTGTGACAGGGCAAGCTTTCTTT.